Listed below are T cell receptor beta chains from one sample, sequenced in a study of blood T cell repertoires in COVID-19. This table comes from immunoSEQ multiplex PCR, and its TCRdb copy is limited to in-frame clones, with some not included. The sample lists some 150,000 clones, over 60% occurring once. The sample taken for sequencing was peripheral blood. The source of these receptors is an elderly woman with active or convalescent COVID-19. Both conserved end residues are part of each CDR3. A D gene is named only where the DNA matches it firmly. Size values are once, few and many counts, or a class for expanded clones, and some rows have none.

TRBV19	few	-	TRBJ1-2	CASSIPGVYGYTF	TGTGCCAGTAGTATTCCAGGGGTCTATGGCTACACCTTC
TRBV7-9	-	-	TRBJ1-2	CASSLGGRENGYTF	TGTGCCAGCAGCTTAGGAGGCAGGGAAAATGGCTACACCTTC
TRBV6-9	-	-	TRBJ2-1	CASEQEFF	TGTGCCAGCGAGCAGGAGTTCTTC
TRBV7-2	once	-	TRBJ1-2	CASSSGPSSIYGYTF	TGTGCCAGCAGCTCGGGTCCTTCATCCATCTATGGCTACACCTTC
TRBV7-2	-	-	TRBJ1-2	CASSLGFETPYTF	TGTGCCAGCAGCTTAGGTTTCGAGACTCCCTACACCTTC
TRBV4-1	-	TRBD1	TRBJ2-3	CASSRGQGADGTQYF	TGCGCCAGCAGCCGAGGACAGGGGGCGGATGGTACGCAGTATTTT
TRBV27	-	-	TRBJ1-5	CASSFEGRGNQPQHF	TGTGCCAGCAGTTTTGAAGGGAGAGGCAATCAGCCCCAGCATTTT
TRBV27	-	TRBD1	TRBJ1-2	CASSAPGQGDWGYTF	TGTGCCAGCAGTGCCCCGGGACAGGGGGATTGGGGCTACACCTTC
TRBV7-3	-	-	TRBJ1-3	CASSPDRGNTIYF	TGTGCCAGCAGCCCGGACAGAGGAAACACCATATATTTT
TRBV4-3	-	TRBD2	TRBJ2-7	CASSQHNREEVSYEQYF	TGCGCCAGCAGCCAACATAACCGGGAGGAAGTCTCCTACGAGCAGTACTTC
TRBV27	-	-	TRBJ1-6	CASSQGGYNSPLHF	TGTGCCAGCAGTCAGGGAGGATATAATTCACCCCTCCACTTT
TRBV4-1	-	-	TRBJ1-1	CASSPRYPGENTEAFF	TGCGCCAGCAGCCCCCGTTACCCGGGGGAGAACACTGAAGCTTTCTTT
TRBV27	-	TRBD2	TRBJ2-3	CASRYGTSGHTDTQYF	TGTGCCAGCAGATATGGGACTAGCGGCCACACAGATACGCAGTATTTT
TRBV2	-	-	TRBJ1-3	CASSELAGSGNTIYF	TGTGCCAGCAGTGAACTGGCAGGCTCTGGAAACACCATATATTTT
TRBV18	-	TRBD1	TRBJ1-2	CASSHTLDRGGGYTF	TGTGCCAGCTCGCACACCCTCGACAGGGGAGGTGGCTACACCTTC
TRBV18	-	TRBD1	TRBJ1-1	CASSVSGGQLNTEAFF	TGTGCCAGCTCAGTGTCCGGGGGACAGCTGAACACTGAAGCTTTCTTT
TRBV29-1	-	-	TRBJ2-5	CSVRGFFETQYF	TGCAGCGTTAGGGGTTTTTTTGAGACCCAGTACTTC
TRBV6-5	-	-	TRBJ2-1	CASREGGSYNEQFF	TGTGCCAGCAGAGAGGGGGGGTCCTACAATGAGCAGTTCTTC
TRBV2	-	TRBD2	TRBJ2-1	CASRSRGGADEQFF	TGTGCCAGCAGGTCACGGGGGGGGGCTGATGAGCAGTTCTTC
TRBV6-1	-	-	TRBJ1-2	CASSEVTGISYYGYTF	TGTGCCAGCAGTGAAGTAACAGGGATCAGCTACTATGGCTACACCTTC
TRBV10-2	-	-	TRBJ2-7	CASSLGARYEQYF	TGCGCCAGCAGTTTGGGGGCGAGATACGAGCAGTACTTC
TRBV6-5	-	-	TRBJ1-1	CATTGNTEAFF	TGTGCCACAACGGGGAACACTGAAGCTTTCTTT
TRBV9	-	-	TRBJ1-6	CASSVGGQLDPLHF	TGTGCCAGCAGCGTAGGCGGACAGCTTGACCCCCTCCACTTT
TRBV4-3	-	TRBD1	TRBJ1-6	CASSQDWQGESSYNSPLHF	TGCGCCAGCAGCCAAGATTGGCAGGGGGAAAGCTCCTATAATTCACCCCTCCACTTT
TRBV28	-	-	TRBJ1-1	CASSLPGMNTEAFF	TGTGCCAGCAGTTTGCCGGGAATGAACACTGAAGCTTTCTTT
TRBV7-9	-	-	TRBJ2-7	CASSFLTGFGYEQYF	TGTGCCAGCAGCTTCCTTACGGGGTTCGGCTACGAGCAGTACTTC
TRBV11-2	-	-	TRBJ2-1	CASSLVFYEQFF	TGTGCCAGCAGCTTAGTATTCTATGAGCAGTTCTTC
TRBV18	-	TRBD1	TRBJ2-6	CASSPIQGASSGANVLTF	TGTGCCAGCTCACCGATACAGGGGGCATCATCCGGGGCCAACGTCCTGACTTTC
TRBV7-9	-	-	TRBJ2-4	CASSFGGGAAKNIQYF	TGTGCCAGCAGCTTCGGTGGAGGGGCGGCCAAAAACATTCAGTACTTC
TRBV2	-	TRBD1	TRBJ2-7	CASMPGQGRYEQYF	TGTGCCAGCATGCCTGGACAGGGTAGGTACGAGCAGTACTTC
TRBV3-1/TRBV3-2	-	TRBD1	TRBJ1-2	CASSQGSRGIGYTF	TGTGCCAGCAGCCAAGGTTCCAGGGGGATTGGCTACACCTTC
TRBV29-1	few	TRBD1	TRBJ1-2	CSGQGAKFGYTF	TGCAGCGGTCAGGGGGCCAAGTTTGGCTACACCTTC
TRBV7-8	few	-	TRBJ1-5	CASSLTPTGRGQPQHF	TGTGCCAGCAGCTTAACTCCCACGGGTAGGGGTCAGCCCCAGCATTTT
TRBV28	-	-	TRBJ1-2	CAISRASYGYTF	TGTGCCATCTCGAGGGCCTCGTATGGCTACACCTTC
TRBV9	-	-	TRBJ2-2	CASSTQTRGAGELFF	TGTGCCAGCAGCACGCAGACCCGCGGGGCCGGGGAGCTGTTTTTT
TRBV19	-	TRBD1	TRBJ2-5	CASTGTGEETQYF	TGTGCCAGTACCGGGACAGGGGAAGAGACCCAGTACTTC
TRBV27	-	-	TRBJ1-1	CASSFSVNTEAFF	TGTGCCAGCAGTTTCTCGGTCAACACTGAAGCTTTCTTT
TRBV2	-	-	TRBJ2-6	CASSASSGANVLTF	TGTGCCAGCAGTGCCAGCTCTGGGGCCAACGTCCTGACTTTC
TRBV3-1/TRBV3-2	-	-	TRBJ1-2	CASSQGRWAGGYTF	TGTGCCAGCAGCCAAGGGCGATGGGCAGGTGGCTACACCTTC
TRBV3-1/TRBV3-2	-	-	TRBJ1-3	CASSQKTDLYPGNTIYF	TGTGCCAGCAGCCAAAAGACAGATCTATATCCTGGAAACACCATATATTTT